Following are 11 T cell receptor beta chains from one sample sequenced in a study. TCRdb redid the calling of the RT-PCR reads with MiXCR, one entry per CDR3 protein. The sample has hundreds of thousands of distinct CDR3 sequences, approximately 14% seen once. Input material: memory CD4+ T cells from blood. The receptors were gathered from a female donor in good health, serving as a healthy control.

This clonotype was counted at least ten times. The J gene is TRBJ2-7, the V gene TRBV12-3 or TRBV12-4; no firm D call. This CDR3 spans 14 amino acids. V lost 2 bases to trimming and J lost 3 bases, with 11 bases between them. As DNA, the CDR3 is TGTGCCAGCAGTTTAAGTGCGCGGTACTACGAGCAGTACTTC. This gives the protein CASSLSARYYEQYF.

This clonotype showed up just a few times. Given a much more abundant clone one base away, this may be a read error. The chain has TRBV27 and TRBJ2-6, with D hard to call. Trimming removed 2 bases from V and 2 bases from J, with 4 bases in between. This CDR3 has 14 amino acids. Germline assignment: CDR1 MNHEY and CDR2 SMNVEV (reference sequence). CDR3 bases: TGTGCCAGCAGTTTACGGGCTGGGGCCAACGTCCTGACTTTC. Translating gives CASSLRAGANVLTF.

As DNA, the CDR3 is TGTGCCAGCAGCTATTCCGGGACCGGTAAGAACTACGAGCAGTACTTC. Amino acid sequence: CASSYSGTGKNYEQYF. The chain combines TRBV5-6 with TRBJ2-7; D could derive from TRBD1 or TRBD2 (5 bases each). The germline V gene encodes CDR1 SGHDT and CDR2 YYEEEE. CDR3 length: 16 amino acids. Trimming cost V 3 bases and J 3 bases, with 19 bases left between them.

V usage is TRBV20-1 and J usage is TRBJ1-2, with D tentatively TRBD1 (5 bases). CDR3 length equals 14 residues. Germline V gene sequence: CDR1 DFQATT, CDR2 SNEGSKA (reference sequence). Trimming shortened V by 1 base and J by 0 bases, and 9 bases separated the two germline ends. The CDR3: CSARGAGTNYGYTF. In DNA form, the CDR3 reads TGCAGTGCTAGAGGGGCAGGGACTAACTATGGCTACACCTTC.

The table lists this clonotype with a few counts. V gene TRBV20-1 combines with J gene TRBJ1-3; possible D gene TRBD1, 5 bases. The CDR3 length is 16 residues. V lost 0 bases and J lost 6, with 18 bases in between. The germline V gene has CDR1 DFQATT and CDR2 SNEGSKA (reference sequence). CDR3 DNA: TGCAGTGCTAGAGATCTTCTCGGGGACGGAACAAACACCATATATTTT. Encoded protein: CSARDLLGDGTNTIYF.

This clonotype has at least ten counts. This chain joins TRBV7-2 and TRBJ2-7; 8 bases match TRBD1. CDR3 size: 16 residues. CDR1 and CDR2 from the germline V gene are SGHTA and FQGNSA. V was pared by 5 bases and J by 2 bases, with 11 bases of the junction left unmatched. CDR3 in DNA: TGTGCCAGCAGCCCAGACTCCGGGACAGGTGCCTACGAGCAGTACTTC. Protein sequence: CASSPDSGTGAYEQYF.

In its sample, this clonotype was seen many times. This rearrangement joins TRBV20-1 to TRBJ2-2, with 7 positions matching TRBD2. The CDR3 extends over 16 amino acids. V gave up 5 bases and J gave up 5 bases; unmatched junction bases: 14. Germline CDR1 and CDR2: DFQATT and SNEGSKA (reference sequence). In nucleotides, the CDR3 is TGCAGTGCTGTCGCACCGGGACTAAAGCCTACCGGGGAGCTGTTTTTT. It specifies CSAVAPGLKPTGELFF.

This clonotype was seen only a few times. The rearrangement uses TRBV10-3 and TRBJ2-7; D uncertain. CDR3 length: 16 residues. Trimming took off 2 bases at V and 0 bases at J, with 14 bases between the two ends. Germline CDR1 and CDR2: ENHRY and SYGVKD. As DNA, the CDR3 is TGTGCCATCAGTGAGAGACCGGGTCTCAACTCCTACGAGCAGTACTTC. Translated, it gives CAISERPGLNSYEQYF.

This clonotype was found many times. The chain is built from TRBV10-3 and TRBJ1-1, with D perhaps TRBD1 (6 bases). Germline assignment: CDR1 ENHRY and CDR2 SYGVKD. The CDR3 runs 17 residues. Trimming stripped 3 bases from V and 4 bases from J, with 21 bases between. CDR3 sequence reads: CAISESAVGGRFTEAFF. Written as DNA, the CDR3 is TGTGCCATCAGTGAATCGGCAGTAGGGGGAAGGTTCACTGAAGCTTTCTTT.

The J gene is TRBJ2-1, the V gene TRBV3-1, with TRBD1 matching 8 bases. Germline V gene sequence: CDR1 LGHDT, CDR2 YNNKEL (reference sequence). The CDR3 runs to 17 residues. The V segment lost 1 base and the J segment 6 bases; nucleotides outside the gene matches: 11. CDR3: CASSQGNPGQAPNEQFF. Written as DNA, the CDR3 is TGTGCCAGCAGCCAAGGGAATCCGGGACAGGCCCCCAATGAGCAGTTCTTC.

This chain links TRBV6-1 with TRBJ1-1; 10 bases agree with TRBD1. V shed 6 bases, J shed 4 bases, and the junction held 11 bases outside the gene matches. CDR1 is MNHNS, CDR2 SASEGT, per germline. The CDR3 spans 16 residues. The CDR3 loop reads CASSEPGQGSRTEAFF. CDR3 nucleotides: TGTGCCAGCAGCGAACCGGGACAGGGGAGCCGCACTGAAGCTTTCTTT.